This record looks at one T cell receptor (beta chain) sequence and its context. Its antigen is as yet unknown. One junction end does not reproduce the germline sequence, and a read error may be involved. Three rounds of nested PCR, following a modified ARM-PCR protocol, produced the TCRbeta library. A single record per CDR3 protein comes from TCRdb applying MiXCR to the multiplex PCR reads. Of approximately 150,000 distinct CDR3 sequences listed, around 60% are singletons. This sample's RNA came from whole unsorted tissue. Germline CDR1 and CDR2: MNHEY and SVGEGT. This CDR3 spans 14 amino acids. The sample belongs to a study of tumor and adjacent non-tumor tissue in lung cancer. Study-level background: Histology: about 13 adenocarcinoma, a couple of squamous cell carcinoma, 1 small cell lung cancer. Overall study results and limits: Normal lung showed higher cumulative top 100 clone frequency than tumor.

Material: lung tumor tissue. The chain combines TRBV6-2 or TRBV6-3 with TRBJ2-5; 7 nucleotides align to TRBD2. This TCR came from a man aged 60 to 69 with small cell lung cancer. For the CDR3, the DNA is TGTGACAGCAGTTCATTAGCGGGCCAAGAGACCCAATACTTC. It translates to CDSSSLAGQETQYF.